This T cell receptor (beta chain) originates from a study of T cell changes during pregnancy in multiple sclerosis (dated by TCRdb to between 2017 and 2020). Broadly, across the study: In women with multiple sclerosis, the researchers looked at how the T cell repertoire shifted as pregnancy progressed.

The library was produced with the immunoSEQ multiplex PCR assay. Drawn from immuneACCESS, this table holds only the in-frame rearrangements with V and J called that TCRdb kept. Clones are partly lost; checked studies trace under half to an unresolved V gene and leave the rest unexplained. Here the sample has some 71,000 clones; approximately 90% occur a single time. Roughly 1.5% of the sample rests with the top ten. As for this clone: Its antigen is unknown. No much larger clone is present one base from it, and per-base qualities are unavailable.

Sequences MNHNY (CDR1) and SVGAGI (CDR2) are obtained from the germline V gene (reference sequence). V lost 7 bases and J lost 5 bases; the stretch between them is 11 bases long. The CDR3 contains 13 residues, cysteine and phenylalanine counted. The retained sequence is limited to the CDR3, 39 bases, with the frame set at the first base. The receptor comes from a female donor with multiple sclerosis, enrolled in a pregnancy study. The chain is assembled from TRBV6-6 and TRBJ1-4; the D gene remains uncertain. This sample comprised peripheral blood, obtained after pregnancy. Read as DNA, the sequence is TGTGCCAGCACCCGATCCGGGAATGAAAAACTGTTTTTT. This translates into CASTRSGNEKLFF.